The 2 T cell receptor beta chains in this list originate from one sample, sequenced in a study of CD8 T cells in ankylosing spondylitis. Each CDR3 protein gets one entry after TCRdb re-called the 5' RACE reads with MiXCR. The sample includes over 95,000 distinct CDR3 sequences, about 8.3% of them seen just once. Sequenced: blood, either unsorted or a sorted T cell fraction (not recorded which). Source of these receptors: a male donor with ankylosing spondylitis or in good health (not recorded which).

This clonotype was seen ten or more times. This sequence joins TRBV12-3 or TRBV12-4 and TRBJ1-5; D remains unclear. The CDR3 sequence is 15 residues long. V gave up 1 base and J gave up 3 bases, with 10 bases separating them. CDR3 region: CASSLVAVFNQPQHF. The CDR3 DNA sequence: TGTGCCAGCAGTTTAGTGGCTGTTTTCAATCAGCCCCAGCATTTT.

Ten or more counts support this clonotype. Written as DNA, the CDR3 is TGTGCCATTGCGGAGTACGATAGCACAGATACGCAGTATTTT. Translated: CAIAEYDSTDTQYF. This rearrangement joins TRBV10-3 to TRBJ2-3; D is undetermined. V lost 9 bases, J lost 0 bases, and 13 bases lay in between. Germline CDR1 reads ENHRY; CDR2 reads SYGVKD. This CDR3 comprises 14 residues.